One and the same sample provided the 20 T cell receptor beta chains below, sequenced in a study of T-cell memory formation after mild COVID-19. TCRdb redid the calling of the 5' RACE reads with MiXCR, one entry per CDR3 protein. This table holds roughly 350,000 distinct CDR3 sequences, around 20% found once. Specimen: PBMCs or a T cell subset sorted from them (not recorded which). The origin of the receptors is an adult woman who had mild COVID-19 (a few samples of this study predate the infection). Cell type and time point are not known.

This clonotype has only a few counts. The chain recombines TRBV7-2 with TRBJ1-1; no firm D call. Trimming took 1 base from V and 0 from J, leaving 9 bases between them. The CDR3 totals 15 residues. Germline CDR1 SGHTA, CDR2 FQGNSA. CDR3: CASSLGSSLNTEAFF. The CDR3 region has the DNA TGTGCCAGCAGCTTAGGTTCGAGCCTGAACACTGAAGCTTTCTTT.

This clonotype was seen a few times. The chain joins TRBV24-1 to TRBJ2-3; D unclear. Germline V gene data show CDR1 as KGHDR and CDR2 as SFDVKD. The V end lost 0 bases, the J end lost 4 bases, and 13 bases lay between the germline ends. The CDR3 runs to 16 residues. The CDR3 loop reads CATSDLNSGLADTQYF. The CDR3 nucleotides read TGTGCCACCAGTGATTTGAACAGTGGGCTCGCAGATACGCAGTATTTT.

The chain has TRBV18 and TRBJ2-2; D is unresolved. The CDR3 extends over 13 amino acids. Per germline, CDR1 KGHSH and CDR2 LQKENI. The V gene lost 0 bases and the J gene lost 5 bases, with 4 bases spanning the gap. CDR3 coding DNA: TGTGCCAGCTCACCACCGGGGACCGGGGAGCTGTTTTTT. Translating gives CASSPPGTGELFF.

The table lists this clonotype with a few counts. The chain uses TRBV7-9 and TRBJ2-1; TRBD2 aligns across 7 bases. CDR3 length equals 17 residues. The V gene's germline CDR1 is SEHNR and CDR2 FQNEAQ (reference sequence). V shed 5 bases and J 0 bases; nucleotides not matched to a gene: 10. The CDR3 loop reads CASSLREVGASYNEQFF. CDR3 sequence (DNA): TGTGCCAGCAGCCTCCGGGAGGTCGGAGCCTCCTACAATGAGCAGTTCTTC.

The table lists this clonotype with a few counts. The rearrangement joins TRBV7-9 to TRBJ1-2, with D unclear. The CDR3 is made up of 8 amino acids. CDR1 and CDR2 (germline): SEHNR, FQNEAQ (reference sequence). The CDR3 sequence: CAPGGYTF. The CDR3 DNA follows: TGTGCTCCGGGAGGCTACACCTTC.

Only a few counts were recorded for this clonotype. This rearrangement joins TRBV5-1 to TRBJ2-3; 13 positions agree with TRBD2. The CDR3 covers 19 residues. Trimming removed 2 bases from V and 0 bases from J; junction bases left unmatched: 9. Germline V lookup: CDR1 SGHRS, CDR2 YFSETQ. Here the CDR3 reads CASSLRLAGGVTSTDTQYF. The CDR3 nucleotides are TGCGCCAGCAGCTTAAGACTAGCGGGGGGAGTTACTAGCACAGATACGCAGTATTTT.

This clonotype was counted only a few times. The V gene is TRBV9, the J gene TRBJ2-5, with 8 bases identical to TRBD2. Germline assignment: CDR1 SGDLS and CDR2 YYNGEE. The CDR3 runs 14 residues. V lost 0 bases and J lost 4; bases outside the gene matches: 2. The CDR3 is CASSVGLAGETQYF. The CDR3 nucleotides read TGTGCCAGCAGCGTAGGGCTAGCGGGAGAGACCCAGTACTTC.

The genes are TRBV15 and TRBJ1-5; D unresolved. The CDR3 consists of 15 residues. V lost 0 bases to trimming and J lost 1 base, with 7 bases between them. Germline CDR1 is LNHNV and CDR2 is YYDKDF (reference sequence). The CDR3 sequence: CATSRDAESNQPQHF. DNA of the CDR3: TGTGCCACCAGCAGAGACGCAGAGAGCAATCAGCCCCAGCATTTT.

V and J are TRBV6-6 and TRBJ2-7; D is possibly TRBD1 (5 bases). V dropped 4 bases and J dropped 3 bases, with 16 bases sitting between them. There are 15 residues in the CDR3. Germline V gives CDR1 MNHNY, CDR2 SVGAGI (reference sequence). The chain's CDR3 is CASSSPSTASYEQYF. Here the CDR3 DNA reads TGTGCCAGCAGTTCGCCGTCGACAGCTAGCTACGAGCAGTACTTC.

The chain combines TRBV24-1 with TRBJ1-5, with TRBD1 matching over 8 bases. Germline CDR1 reads KGHDR; CDR2 reads SFDVKD. The V segment lost 4 bases and the J segment 7 bases; nucleotides outside the gene matches: 5. The CDR3 loop spans 14 amino acids. The CDR3 nucleotides are TGTGCCACCAGTGACCGGGACAGGCTCCAGCCCCAGCATTTT. Amino acids: CATSDRDRLQPQHF.

The chain uses TRBV30 and TRBJ1-1; D is possibly TRBD1 (5 bases). The germline V and J ends were trimmed by 3 bases and 1 base, with 12 bases remaining between them. CDR3 length: 14 amino acids. Germline lookup yields CDR1 GTSNPN and CDR2 SVGIG (reference sequence). The DNA of the CDR3 is TGTGCCTGGAGGTTGCCAGGGCGGAACACTGAAGCTTTCTTT. This sequence encodes CAWRLPGRNTEAFF.

The DNA for the CDR3 is TGTGCCAGCAGTTTTAGGGGTTCGAACACTGAAGCTTTCTTT. It translates to CASSFRGSNTEAFF. V is TRBV12-3 or TRBV12-4 and J is TRBJ1-1; a weak D match, TRBD1 (5 bases). This CDR3 has 14 amino acids. Trimming took off 3 bases at V and 1 base at J, with 9 bases between the two ends.

This clonotype was seen a few times. The chain carries TRBV7-9 and TRBJ1-5, with D uncertain. Per germline, CDR1 SEHNR and CDR2 FQNEAQ (reference sequence). Trimming stripped 0 bases from V and 0 bases from J, with 15 bases between. The CDR3 contains 18 residues. The CDR3 is CASSLAPGRSYSNQPQHF. The DNA for the CDR3 is TGTGCCAGCAGCTTAGCGCCAGGAAGGAGCTATAGCAATCAGCCCCAGCATTTT. Full variable domain (remainder filled in from reference TRBV7-9 and TRBJ1-5): DTGVSQNPRHKITKRGQNVTFRCDPISEHNRLYWYRQTLGQGPEFLTYFQNEAQLEKSRLLSDRFSAERPKGSFSTLEIQRTEQGDSAMYLCASSLAPGRSYSNQPQHFGDGTRLSIL.

This clonotype was seen a handful of times. This chain uses TRBV12-3 or TRBV12-4 with TRBJ2-5; 8 bases align to TRBD1. V shed 6 bases, J shed 7 bases, and the junction held 7 bases outside the gene matches. The length of the CDR3 is 13 residues. CDR3 nucleotides: TGTGCCAGCAGAAGGACAGGGACGGGGACCCAGTACTTC. Translation: CASRRTGTGTQYF.

This sequence joins TRBV5-1 and TRBJ2-1; D remains unclear. Deletions cut 1 base from V and 0 bases from J, with 11 bases between. CDR1 is SGHRS and CDR2 is YFSETQ in the germline V gene. The CDR3 runs 16 residues. CDR3 nucleotides: TGCGCCAGCAGCTTGCCCGGTAAGAGCTCCTACAATGAGCAGTTCTTC. Amino acids: CASSLPGKSSYNEQFF.

The chain carries TRBV5-1 and TRBJ1-3, with D unresolved. From germline, CDR1 is SGHRS and CDR2 YFSETQ. CDR3 length: 14 residues. Trimming left V 6 bases short and J 0 bases short, with 10 bases between. The CDR3 is CASTEPSSGNTIYF. CDR3 coding DNA: TGCGCCAGCACCGAACCGAGCTCTGGAAACACCATATATTTT.

The CDR3 spells CASSSRGPGGYTF. The CDR3 DNA is TGTGCCAGCAGCTCCCGGGGGCCTGGCGGCTACACCTTC. V gene TRBV7-2 combines with J gene TRBJ1-2; weak D call: TRBD1 (6 bases). This CDR3 is 13 amino acids long. Germline V gene lookup returns CDR1 SGHTA and CDR2 FQGNSA. The V end was cut by 4 bases, the J end by 8 bases, with 14 bases between.

This clonotype turned up a few times. This chain connects TRBV7-3 to TRBJ2-5; D tentatively fits TRBD1 or TRBD2 (5 bases each). Germline CDR1 is SGHTA and CDR2 is FQGTGA. This CDR3 contains 13 residues. Trimming pared 5 bases from V and 2 bases from J, leaving 9 bases between. Here the CDR3 reads CASSPWGQETQYF. CDR3 bases: TGTGCCAGCAGCCCCTGGGGGCAAGAGACCCAGTACTTC.

The chain employs TRBV27 and TRBJ2-2; maybe TRBD2 (6 bases). Germline V gene data show CDR1 as MNHEY and CDR2 as SMNVEV (reference sequence). The V and J ends lost 2 bases and 1 base respectively, with 11 bases between them. This CDR3 is built from 16 residues. CDR3 nucleotides: TGTGCCAGCAGTTTAATCGGGAGACTGAACACCGGGGAGCTGTTTTTT. Translation: CASSLIGRLNTGELFF.

This clonotype was seen a few times. The chain recombines TRBV2 with TRBJ2-5; D gene ambiguous. Germline CDR1 reads SNHLY; CDR2 reads FYNNEI. Deletions cut 3 bases from V and 10 bases from J, with 12 bases between. The length of the CDR3 is 12 residues. Written as DNA, the CDR3 is TGTGCCAGCAGTGAGTGGCGGAAAGGCCAGTACTTC. Protein sequence: CASSEWRKGQYF.